The sequence of this T cell receptor (beta chain) was determined in a study of blood T cells in healthy people across ages (dated by TCRdb to the mid-2010s). Turning to the overall study: In model experiments, template switching captured about one uniquely barcoded TCR beta cDNA molecule for every two T cells. Four age groups were formed from the donors: young (average approximately 15 years), middle-aged (approximately 39), aged (62) and long-lived (approximately 78). Two additional independent replicas of 1 million unique cDNA reads from the same blood draw were analyzed for two donors (one aged 18 to 29 and one aged 80 or older). Age-related changes in TCR beta repertoire diversity were measured in the study by deep sequencing normalized with unique cDNA molecular identifiers. Study-wide conclusions, independent of this receptor: A strong correlation was found between observed TCR beta diversity and the percentage of naive T cells measured by flow cytometry. Estimates of total diversity based on one million sequenced T cells were regarded as lower bounds and as underestimates. As age increased, observed TCR beta diversity per million T cells dropped in a roughly linear way, and a significant reduction was already evident by age around 41. Compared with the aged group, the long-lived group had more naive CD4+ T cells, fewer expanded clones and increased TCR diversity, suggesting age selection. Conclusive comparison of naive and antigen-experienced compartments was prevented by the profiling of bulk unsorted PBMCs. The CMV infection status of donors was not known, potentially confounding age-related changes in expanded clonotypes.

The CDR3 sequence holds 13 residues, the cysteine and phenylalanine included. The CDR3 DNA has 39 bases and is translated from base 1. V sheds 6 bases and J sheds 1 base, leaving 12 bases between their ends. CDR1 and CDR2, per the germline V gene, are SQVTM and ANQGSEA. The receptor library was made with 5' RACE. For sequencing, an Illumina HiSeq 2500 was employed. A second PCR of 7 to 11 cycles was performed with a sample-barcoded 5' primer and a J-beta primer mix. A unique molecular identifier was introduced onto each TCR beta cDNA molecule by a template-switch 5' adaptor carrying 12 random nucleotides. At least 3 million CDR3-containing paired-end reads were obtained from each sample. First-strand cDNA synthesis was performed from all RNA using the Mint cDNA synthesis kit, with priming by a TRBC-specific oligonucleotide. Following uracil-DNA glycosylase treatment, all cDNA underwent a first 18-cycle PCR with the universal primers M1SS and BC2_uni_R. In the authors' own workflow: Each sample was normalized by randomly selecting 1 million high-quality reads, each carrying a distinct molecular identifier. Reads with shared molecular identifiers were discarded instead of being binned into consensus sequences. CDR3 identification, clonotype clustering and error correction used MiTCR with a Q25 quality threshold and the strictest error-elimination algorithm. A nonparametric unseen species model using Euler transformation provided a lower-bound estimate of total TCR beta diversity. TCRdb reanalyzed the raw reads on its own, using fastp at Q25 for trimming and MiXCR for clone calling, and kept in-frame beta chains. Rows with one shared CDR3 protein collapse into an entry with the most common genes and DNA. Clone size and V and J calls follow TCRdb, not the original study. In all, the sample holds about 780,000 distinct CDR3 sequences, and under 30% of those were seen once. The ten largest make up around 2.9% of the sample.

In this sample, this clonotype turned up a few times. The specificity of this receptor is unknown. No base quality information exists; no much larger clone differs at one position. Systemically healthy Caucasian individuals from Russia, some 38 in total and aged roughly 6 to 90 years, were included as donors. About 9.6 milliliters of peripheral blood were collected from each donor into EDTA-treated Vacutainer tubes. PBMCs were isolated by Ficoll-Paque density-gradient centrifugation, with at least 7 million obtained per sample. Total RNA was extracted from PBMCs with Trizol reagent, with at least 6 micrograms obtained per sample. The percentages of naive CD45RAhigh/CD27high T cells were determined by flow cytometry on a PBMC aliquot from every donor. Another study also made use of these data, one on T cells of mothers and their children. As that second study puts it: Nine systemically healthy Caucasian individuals served as donors, namely three mothers together with their six children. cDNA synthesis used all of the extracted RNA, with approximately 1.4 ug of RNA in each 15 ul reaction. In the second PCR, the M1S primer added sample barcodes and 2-4 random nucleotides. Each mother yielded over 9.5 million TCR beta CDR3 reads and each child roughly 2.9 million reads. TCR recombination output is similarly shaped by thymic selection in related and unrelated pairs, with a minor effect exerted by inherited differences. Normalized repertoire overlap was always found to be slightly, but never significantly, higher in related mother-child pairs than in unrelated mother-child pairs. With a sensitivity of around 97 clones per million clonotypes, no persistent microchimeric T cell clones were detected. In the study, deep NGS was used to compare the TCR beta repertoires of mothers and children, and features distinguishing related mother-child pairs from unrelated individuals were sought. Mothers averaged roughly 40 +/- 4 years of age and children averaged 11 +/- 4 years. After adapters were ligated using NEBNext reagents, the libraries underwent 100+100 nt paired-end sequencing on an Illumina HiSeq 2000. Mother and child libraries were prepared a month apart and sequenced in separate runs to prevent cross-contamination. For each donor, between about 450,000 and 2,300,000 distinct TCR beta clonotypes were identified. Naive TCR beta clonotypes were estimated from low-frequency clonotypes matched to each donor's FACS-determined naive share, without sorting.

The chain joins TRBV29-1 to TRBJ2-5; the D region possibly corresponds to TRBD2 (5 bases align). Sequences were obtained from blood. The receptor comes from a boy aged 10-17 years in good health. The CDR3 has the sequence CSVRVGSQETQYF. The sequenced DNA: TGCAGCGTGCGCGTGGGGAGCCAAGAGACCCAGTACTTC.